These T cell receptor beta chains were read from a single sample in a study of blood T cells in healthy people across ages. TCRdb analysed the 5' RACE reads with MiXCR anew, one entry per CDR3 protein. The profile shows about 1.6 million distinct CDR3 sequences, roughly 32% of them singletons. Specimen: blood. The receptors stem from a woman aged 30 to 39 in good health. Each CDR3 is given with its conserved first and last residue. The D gene is left open where the match is weak. Some rows have no size entry. The others give once, few or many, or a class for an expanded clone.

d_call	v_call	j_call	clone_size	cdr3_aa	cdr3_nt
.	TRBV20-1	TRBJ1-2	few	CSARGAGDNYGYTF	TGCAGTGCTAGAGGGGCAGGGGATAACTATGGCTACACCTTC
.	TRBV5-1	TRBJ1-6	few	CASSPQGGESPLHF	TGCGCCAGCAGCCCACAGGGTGGAGAGTCACCCCTCCACTTT
TRBD1	TRBV29-1	TRBJ2-1	few	CSGTGTGNNEQFF	TGCAGCGGAACCGGGACAGGTAACAATGAGCAGTTCTTC
.	TRBV3-1	TRBJ2-1	few	CASKSANEQFF	TGTGCCAGCAAATCCGCCAATGAGCAGTTCTTC
.	TRBV28	TRBJ2-5	few	CASREGGVETQYF	TGTGCCAGCCGCGAGGGTGGAGTAGAGACCCAGTACTTC
TRBD2	TRBV2	TRBJ2-1	few	CASSEPRGTSGKSPYNEQFF	TGTGCCAGCAGTGAACCCAGGGGGACTAGCGGGAAGAGTCCCTACAATGAGCAGTTCTTC
.	TRBV4-1	TRBJ1-4	.	CASSPKLGVLNEKLFF	TGCGCCAGCAGCCCGAAGTTGGGGGTGCTTAATGAAAAACTGTTTTTT
TRBD2	TRBV29-1	TRBJ2-1	many	CSAIKGLSGGQFEQFF	TGCAGCGCCATAAAGGGATTAAGCGGGGGGCAGTTTGAGCAGTTCTTC
TRBD1	TRBV4-1	TRBJ2-3	few	CASSRQGAHPARQYF	TGCGCCAGCAGCAGACAGGGGGCCCACCCGGCTCGGCAGTATTTT
TRBD1	TRBV9	TRBJ1-2	few	CASSLGTGSSYGYTF	TGTGCCAGCAGCCTAGGGACAGGGAGTAGCTATGGCTACACCTTC
.	TRBV20-1	TRBJ1-1	few	CSAWELNTEAFF	TGCAGTGCGTGGGAATTGAACACTGAAGCTTTCTTT
TRBD2	TRBV20-1	TRBJ2-1	.	CSAPSLAGVGEQFF	TGCAGTGCTCCCTCCTTAGCGGGAGTGGGTGAGCAGTTCTTC
.	TRBV27	TRBJ2-5	.	CASSTYVDKQETQYF	TGTGCCAGCAGTACCTACGTGGACAAACAAGAGACCCAGTACTTC
.	TRBV10-3	TRBJ2-2	.	CVISEGLSRELFF	TGTGTCATCAGTGAGGGACTTTCACGGGAGCTGTTTTTT
.	TRBV29-1	TRBJ1-1	.	CSVGEVEAFF	TGCAGCGTTGGGGAGGTGGAAGCTTTCTTT
.	TRBV6-1	TRBJ2-7	.	CASKGTLSYEQYF	TGTGCCAGCAAAGGGACGCTCTCCTACGAGCAGTACTTC
.	TRBV7-2	TRBJ2-3	.	CASSFRTELRHTQYF	TGTGCCAGCAGCTTTCGGACAGAACTCCGCCATACGCAGTATTTT
.	TRBV5-1	TRBJ2-7	few	CASSLAPRPLDEQYF	TGCGCCAGCAGCTTGGCCCCAAGGCCTCTTGACGAGCAGTACTTC
.	TRBV5-4	TRBJ2-2	few	CASSGIGNTGELFF	TGTGCCAGCAGCGGGATTGGGAACACCGGGGAGCTGTTTTTT